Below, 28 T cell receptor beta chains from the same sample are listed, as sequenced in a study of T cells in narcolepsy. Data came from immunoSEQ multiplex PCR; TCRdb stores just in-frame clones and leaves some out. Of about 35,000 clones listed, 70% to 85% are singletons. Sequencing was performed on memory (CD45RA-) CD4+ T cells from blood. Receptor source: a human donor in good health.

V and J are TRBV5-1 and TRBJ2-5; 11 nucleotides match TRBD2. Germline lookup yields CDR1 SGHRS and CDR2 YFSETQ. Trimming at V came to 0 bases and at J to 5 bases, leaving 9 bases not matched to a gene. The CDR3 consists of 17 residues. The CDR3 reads CASSLDPLAGGRETQYF. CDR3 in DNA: TGCGCCAGCAGCTTGGACCCTTTAGCGGGGGGGCGTGAGACCCAGTACTTC.

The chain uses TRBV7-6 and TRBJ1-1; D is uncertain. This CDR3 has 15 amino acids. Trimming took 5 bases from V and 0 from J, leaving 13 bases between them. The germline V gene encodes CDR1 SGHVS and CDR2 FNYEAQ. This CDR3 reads CASSMGFPMNTEAFF. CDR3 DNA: TGTGCCAGCAGCATGGGGTTTCCGATGAACACTGAAGCTTTCTTT. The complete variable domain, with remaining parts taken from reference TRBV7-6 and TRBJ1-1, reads GAGVSQSPRYKVTKRGQDVALRCDPISGHVSLYWYRQALGQGPEFLTYFNYEAQQDKSGLPNDRFSAERPEGSISTLTIQRTEQRDSAMYRCASSMGFPMNTEAFFGQGTRLTVV.

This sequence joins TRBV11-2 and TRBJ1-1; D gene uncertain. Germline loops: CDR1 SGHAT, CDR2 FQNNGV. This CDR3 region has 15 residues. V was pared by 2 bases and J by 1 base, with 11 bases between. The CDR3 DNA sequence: TGTGCCAGCAGCTTACGGTTGGTGCAGAACACTGAAGCTTTCTTT. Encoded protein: CASSLRLVQNTEAFF.

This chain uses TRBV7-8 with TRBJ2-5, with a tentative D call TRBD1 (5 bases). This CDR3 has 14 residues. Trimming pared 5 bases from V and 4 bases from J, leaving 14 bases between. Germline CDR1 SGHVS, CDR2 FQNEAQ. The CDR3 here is CASSNNRSPETQYF. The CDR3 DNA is TGTGCCAGCAGCAATAACAGGTCCCCAGAGACCCAGTACTTC.

The chain's CDR3 is CASGSLGGSSYEQYF. The DNA for the CDR3 is TGCGCCAGCGGCTCCCTTGGCGGGAGCTCCTACGAGCAGTACTTC. The V call is TRBV5-1, the J call TRBJ2-7; TRBD2 matches at 7 bases. V was clipped by 7 bases and J by 0 bases; unmatched bases: 10. Germline values: CDR1 SGHRS, CDR2 YFSETQ. The CDR3 has 15 amino acids.

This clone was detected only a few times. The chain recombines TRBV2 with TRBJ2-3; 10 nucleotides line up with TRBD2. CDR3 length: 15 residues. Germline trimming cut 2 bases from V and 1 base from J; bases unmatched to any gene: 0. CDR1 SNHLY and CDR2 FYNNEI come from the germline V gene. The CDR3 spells CASSELAGGTDTQYF. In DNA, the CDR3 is TGTGCCAGCAGTGAACTAGCGGGAGGCACAGATACGCAGTATTTT.

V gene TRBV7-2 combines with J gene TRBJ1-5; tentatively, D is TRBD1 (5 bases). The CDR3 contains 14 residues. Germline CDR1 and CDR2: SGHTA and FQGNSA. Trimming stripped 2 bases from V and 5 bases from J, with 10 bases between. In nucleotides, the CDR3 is TGTGCCAGCAGCTTACAGGGAGGGGATCAGCCCCAGCATTTT. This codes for CASSLQGGDQPQHF. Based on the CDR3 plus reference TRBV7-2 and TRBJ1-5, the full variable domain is GAGVSQSPSNKVTEKGKDVELRCDPISGHTALYWYRQSLGQGLEFLIYFQGNSAPDKSGLPSDRFSAERTGGSVSTLTIQRTQQEDSAVYLCASSLQGGDQPQHFGDGTRLSIL.

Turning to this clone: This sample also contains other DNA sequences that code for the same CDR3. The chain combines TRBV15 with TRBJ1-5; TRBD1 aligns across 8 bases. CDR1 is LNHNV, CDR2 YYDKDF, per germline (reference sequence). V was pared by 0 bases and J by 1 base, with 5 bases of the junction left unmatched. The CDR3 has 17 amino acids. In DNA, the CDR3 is TGTGCCACCAGCAGAGACCAGGGGGCTCGGAGCAATCAGCCCCAGCATTTT. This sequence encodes CATSRDQGARSNQPQHF. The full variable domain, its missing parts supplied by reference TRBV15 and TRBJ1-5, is DAMVIQNPRYQVTQFGKPVTLSCSQTLNHNVMYWYQQKSSQAPKLLFHYYDKDFNNEADTPDNFQSRRPNTSFCFLDIRSPGLGDTAMYLCATSRDQGARSNQPQHFGDGTRLSIL.

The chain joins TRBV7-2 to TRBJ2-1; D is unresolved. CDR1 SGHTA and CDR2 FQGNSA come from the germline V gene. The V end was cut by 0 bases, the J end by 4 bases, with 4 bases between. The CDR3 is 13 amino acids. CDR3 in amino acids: CASSLARYNEQFF. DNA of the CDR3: TGTGCCAGCAGCTTAGCCCGGTACAATGAGCAGTTCTTC.

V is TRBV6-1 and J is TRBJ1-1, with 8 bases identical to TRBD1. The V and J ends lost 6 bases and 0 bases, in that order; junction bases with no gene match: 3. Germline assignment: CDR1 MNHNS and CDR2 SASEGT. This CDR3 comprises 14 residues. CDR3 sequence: CASRGTGMNTEAFF. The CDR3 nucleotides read TGTGCCAGCAGGGGGACAGGAATGAACACTGAAGCTTTCTTT.

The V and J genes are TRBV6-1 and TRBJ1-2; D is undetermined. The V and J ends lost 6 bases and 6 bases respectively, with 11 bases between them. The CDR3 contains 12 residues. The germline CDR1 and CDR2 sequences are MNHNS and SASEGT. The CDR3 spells CASRRSTDGYTF. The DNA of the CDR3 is TGTGCCAGCAGAAGAAGTACGGATGGCTACACCTTC.

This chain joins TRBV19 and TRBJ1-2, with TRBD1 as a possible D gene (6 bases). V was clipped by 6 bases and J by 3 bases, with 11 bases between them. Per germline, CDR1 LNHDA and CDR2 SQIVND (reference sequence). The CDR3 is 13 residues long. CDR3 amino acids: CASRLRGDYGYTF. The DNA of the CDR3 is TGTGCCAGTAGACTCAGGGGAGACTATGGCTACACCTTC.

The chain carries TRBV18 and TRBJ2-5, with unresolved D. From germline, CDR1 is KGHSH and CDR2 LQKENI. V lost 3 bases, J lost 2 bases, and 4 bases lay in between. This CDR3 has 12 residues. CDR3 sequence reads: CASSPRQETQYF. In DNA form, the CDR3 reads TGTGCCAGCTCACCGCGGCAAGAGACCCAGTACTTC. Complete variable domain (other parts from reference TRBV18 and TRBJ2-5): NAGVMQNPRHLVRRRGQEARLRCSPMKGHSHVYWYRQLPEEGLKFMVYLQKENIIDESGMPKERFSAEFPKEGPSILRIQQVVRGDSAAYFCASSPRQETQYFGPGTRLLVL.

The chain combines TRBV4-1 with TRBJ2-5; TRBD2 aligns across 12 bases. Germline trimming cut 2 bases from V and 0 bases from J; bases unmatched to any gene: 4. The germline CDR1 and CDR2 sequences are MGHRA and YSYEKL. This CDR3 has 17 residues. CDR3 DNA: TGCGCCAGCAGCCAACCCACTAGCGGGGGGTACCAAGAGACCCAGTACTTC. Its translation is CASSQPTSGGYQETQYF.

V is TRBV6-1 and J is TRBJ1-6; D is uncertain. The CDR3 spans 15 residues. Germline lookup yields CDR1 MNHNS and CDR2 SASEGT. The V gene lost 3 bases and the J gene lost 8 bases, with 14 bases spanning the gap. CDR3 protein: CASSDVSRQDSPLHF. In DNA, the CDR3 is TGTGCCAGCAGTGACGTCTCTAGGCAGGATTCACCCCTCCACTTT.

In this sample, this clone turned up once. Here the CDR3 reads CATSRDLSDTQYF. CDR3 in DNA: TGTGCCACCAGCAGGGACCTGTCAGATACGCAGTATTTT. The chain joins TRBV15 to TRBJ2-3; no firm D call. The germline CDR1 and CDR2 sequences are LNHNV and YYDKDF (reference sequence). This CDR3 comprises 13 residues. V was cut by 3 bases and J by 4 bases, with 8 bases left in between.

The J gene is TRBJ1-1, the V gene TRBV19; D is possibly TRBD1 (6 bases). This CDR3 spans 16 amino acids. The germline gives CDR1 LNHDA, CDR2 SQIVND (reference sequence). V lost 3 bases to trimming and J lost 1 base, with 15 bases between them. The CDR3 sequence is CASSIRTALGNTEAFF. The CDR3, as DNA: TGTGCCAGTAGTATCCGGACAGCCTTGGGGAACACTGAAGCTTTCTTT. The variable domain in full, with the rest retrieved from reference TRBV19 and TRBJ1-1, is DGGITQSPKYLFRKEGQNVTLSCEQNLNHDAMYWYRQDPGQGLRLIYYSQIVNDFQKGDIAEGYSVSREKKESFPLTVTSAQKNPTAFYLCASSIRTALGNTEAFFGQGTRLTVV.

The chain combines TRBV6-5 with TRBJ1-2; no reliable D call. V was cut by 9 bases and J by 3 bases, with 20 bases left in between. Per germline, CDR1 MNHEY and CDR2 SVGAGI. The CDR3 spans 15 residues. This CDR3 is CASYRFAAQDYGYTF. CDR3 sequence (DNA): TGTGCCAGTTACAGATTTGCTGCTCAGGACTATGGCTACACCTTC.

CDR3 DNA sequence: TGTGCAAGTCGCTTAGGACCGGGAGGGCCGTGCGACGAGCAGTACTTC. This translates into CASRLGPGGPCDEQYF. The gene calls are TRBV12-2 and TRBJ2-7; the table's D call, TRBD2, has no DNA check behind it. TRBV12-2 is assigned pseudogene status. The CDR3 is made up of 16 amino acids.

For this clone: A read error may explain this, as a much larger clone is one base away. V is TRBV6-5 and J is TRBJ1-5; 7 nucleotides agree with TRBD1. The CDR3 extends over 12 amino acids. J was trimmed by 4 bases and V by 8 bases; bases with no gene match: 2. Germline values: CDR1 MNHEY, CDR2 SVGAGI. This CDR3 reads CASLTGNQPQHF. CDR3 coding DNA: TGTGCCAGCCTGACAGGGAATCAGCCCCAGCATTTT.

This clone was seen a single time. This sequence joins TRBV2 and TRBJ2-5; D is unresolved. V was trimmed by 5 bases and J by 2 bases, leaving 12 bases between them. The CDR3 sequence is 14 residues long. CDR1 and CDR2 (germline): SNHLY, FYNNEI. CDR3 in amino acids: CASSWARHQETQYF. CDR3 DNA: TGTGCCAGCAGTTGGGCCAGGCATCAAGAGACCCAGTACTTC.

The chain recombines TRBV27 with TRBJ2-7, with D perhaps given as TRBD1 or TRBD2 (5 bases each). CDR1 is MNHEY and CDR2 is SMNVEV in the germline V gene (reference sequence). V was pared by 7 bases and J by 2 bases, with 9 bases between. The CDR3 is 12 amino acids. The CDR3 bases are TGTGCCAGCATGCGAGGGGCCTACGAGCAGTACTTC. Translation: CASMRGAYEQYF.

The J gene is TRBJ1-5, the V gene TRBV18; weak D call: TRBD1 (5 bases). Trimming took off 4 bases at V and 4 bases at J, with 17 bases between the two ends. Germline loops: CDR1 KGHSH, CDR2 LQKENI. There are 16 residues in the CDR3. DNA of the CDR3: TGTGCCAGCTCACGGCCAGGGTTCGGCGTTAATCAGCCCCAGCATTTT. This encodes CASSRPGFGVNQPQHF.

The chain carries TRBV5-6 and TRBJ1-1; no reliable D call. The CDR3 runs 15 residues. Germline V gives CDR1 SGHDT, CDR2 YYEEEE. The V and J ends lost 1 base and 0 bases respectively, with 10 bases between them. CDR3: CASSLRQTLNTEAFF. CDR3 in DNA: TGTGCCAGCAGCTTGAGGCAGACTCTGAACACTGAAGCTTTCTTT.

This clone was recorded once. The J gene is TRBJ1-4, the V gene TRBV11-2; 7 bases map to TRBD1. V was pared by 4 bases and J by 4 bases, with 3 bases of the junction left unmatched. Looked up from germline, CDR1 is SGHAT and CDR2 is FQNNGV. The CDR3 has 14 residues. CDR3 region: CASSSQGFNEKLFF. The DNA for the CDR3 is TGTGCCAGCAGCTCACAGGGGTTTAATGAAAAACTGTTTTTT.

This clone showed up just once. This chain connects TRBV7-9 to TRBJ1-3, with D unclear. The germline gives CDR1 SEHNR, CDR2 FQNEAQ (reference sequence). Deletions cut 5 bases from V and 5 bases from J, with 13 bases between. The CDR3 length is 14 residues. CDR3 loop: CASSPRDPRNTIYF. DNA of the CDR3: TGTGCCAGCAGCCCACGCGATCCCAGAAACACCATATATTTT. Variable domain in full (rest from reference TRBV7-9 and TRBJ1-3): DTGVSQNPRHKITKRGQNVTFRCDPISEHNRLYWYRQTLGQGPEFLTYFQNEAQLEKSRLLSDRFSAERPKGSFSTLEIQRTEQGDSAMYLCASSPRDPRNTIYFGEGSWLTVV.

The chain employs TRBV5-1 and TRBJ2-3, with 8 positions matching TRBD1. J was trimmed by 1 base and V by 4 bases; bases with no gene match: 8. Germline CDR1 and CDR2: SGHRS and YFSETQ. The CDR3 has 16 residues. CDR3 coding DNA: TGCGCCAGCAGCCCAGACAGGGGCGCTCGCACAGATACGCAGTATTTT. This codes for CASSPDRGARTDTQYF. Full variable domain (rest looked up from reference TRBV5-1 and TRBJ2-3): KAGVTQTPRYLIKTRGQQVTLSCSPISGHRSVSWYQQTPGQGLQFLFEYFSETQRNKGNFPGRFSGRQFSNSRSEMNVSTLELGDSALYLCASSPDRGARTDTQYFGPGTRLTVL.

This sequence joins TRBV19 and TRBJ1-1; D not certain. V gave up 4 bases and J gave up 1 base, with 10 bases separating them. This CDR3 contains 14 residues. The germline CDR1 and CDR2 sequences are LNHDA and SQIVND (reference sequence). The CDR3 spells CASSRILGNTEAFF. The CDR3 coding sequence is TGTGCCAGTAGTAGGATCTTAGGGAACACTGAAGCTTTCTTT.